A selection of T cell receptor beta chains follows, all from one sample in a study of blood T cell repertoires in COVID-19. Sequenced by immunoSEQ multiplex PCR; TCRdb stores in-frame clones only, minus some. The repertoire holds roughly 100,000 clones, with approximately 91% as singletons. The sequenced sample consisted of peripheral blood. The receptor set was obtained from a woman aged 70-85 years with acute or convalescent COVID-19. The CDR3 runs from the conserved cysteine through the conserved F or W. D genes are given only for firm matches. Clone size appears in some rows only: once, few, many, or a class for an expanded clone.

CASSLATETGFGYTF | - | TRBD1 | TRBJ1-2 | TRBV7-9
CASSVGTGGGYTF | - | TRBD1 | TRBJ1-2 | TRBV5-1
CASSREPSGELFF | - | - | TRBJ2-2 | TRBV6-5
CASSQLSWDTQYF | - | - | TRBJ2-3 | TRBV14
CASSPTSDSPLYNEQFF | - | - | TRBJ2-1 | TRBV3-1/TRBV3-2
CASRQGAKDYGYTF | - | TRBD1 | TRBJ1-2 | TRBV6-5
CASSFSEGKPYNEQFF | - | - | TRBJ2-1 | TRBV7-7
CASSLRGSRVDEQYF | - | - | TRBJ2-7 | TRBV13
CASSPHSGGETQYF | - | TRBD2 | TRBJ2-5 | TRBV18
CASSPWTDSVKAFF | - | - | TRBJ1-1 | TRBV19
CSASGLAGVRF | - | TRBD2 | TRBJ2-4 | TRBV20-1
CASNPLPDFGQGEKETQYF | - | TRBD1 | TRBJ2-5 | TRBV6-2/TRBV6-3
CASSIGTSSNEQFF | - | TRBD2 | TRBJ2-1 | TRBV5-1
CASSYRGYNSPLHF | - | TRBD1 | TRBJ1-6 | TRBV27
CASSGPEGGGSPLHF | - | - | TRBJ1-6 | TRBV7-9
CASSVTQGKGEAFF | once | - | TRBJ1-1 | TRBV19
CASSLSRDRARANEKLFF | - | TRBD1 | TRBJ1-4 | TRBV27
CASSKTGVGNQPQHF | - | TRBD1 | TRBJ1-5 | TRBV19
CASSLALNRGMNSPLHF | once | TRBD1 | TRBJ1-6 | TRBV5-4
CSMRQGGETQYF | - | TRBD1 | TRBJ2-5 | TRBV29-1
CASSQQVSYAGTEAFF | - | - | TRBJ1-1 | TRBV3-1/TRBV3-2
CARSLGDGTGEKTQYF | - | TRBD1 | TRBJ2-5 | TRBV5-3
CASSLLPGNTIYF | - | - | TRBJ1-3 | TRBV11-2
CASSENRGLSQPQHF | - | TRBD1 | TRBJ1-5 | TRBV6-1
CASSLKFQRGKETQYF | - | TRBD2 | TRBJ2-5 | TRBV7-9
CASSPTRIAGCTGELFF | - | - | TRBJ2-2 | TRBV21-1
CASSPWTSGRRGTDTQYF | - | TRBD2 | TRBJ2-3 | TRBV28
CASRLAGGHYEQYF | - | TRBD2 | TRBJ2-7 | TRBV5-4
CASSSDRGNYGYTF | - | TRBD1 | TRBJ1-2 | TRBV5-1
CASSQAVSSGSNEQFF | once | TRBD2 | TRBJ2-1 | TRBV4-1
CASNSQRGNQPQHF | - | - | TRBJ1-5 | TRBV6-5
CASSQDTGIGNTIYF | - | - | TRBJ1-3 | TRBV4-1
CASSLTGGRSNQPQHF | - | - | TRBJ1-5 | TRBV2
CASSHSATVPFGEKLFF | - | - | TRBJ1-4 | TRBV14
CASSRAGLSYNEQFF | once | TRBD2 | TRBJ2-1 | TRBV14
CASSAPSGTGLGQPQHF | - | TRBD1 | TRBJ1-5 | TRBV19
CASSLGQGNYGYTF | - | - | TRBJ1-2 | TRBV5-1
CAWRTSGSLGTQYF | few | TRBD2 | TRBJ2-5 | TRBV30
CASSPPGAHEQFF | - | - | TRBJ2-1 | TRBV6-5
CASSVRGMNTEAFF | - | - | TRBJ1-1 | TRBV3-1/TRBV3-2
CASSSRTGAHYEQYF | - | TRBD1 | TRBJ2-7 | TRBV13
CASVGTTYEQYF | once | TRBD2 | TRBJ2-7 | TRBV28
CASSGYNPTLAAKDTQYF | once | TRBD2 | TRBJ2-3 | TRBV13
CASSLGWGVTGELFF | - | - | TRBJ2-2 | TRBV11-3
CASSLGLGSYEQYF | - | - | TRBJ2-7 | TRBV5-4
CASSLDGGLMQPQHF | - | - | TRBJ1-5 | TRBV5-1
CASRLQGQPQHF | - | TRBD1 | TRBJ1-5 | TRBV28
CASSSPDRANIQYF | - | TRBD1 | TRBJ2-4 | TRBV28
CASMEGQPKDTQYF | once | - | TRBJ2-3 | TRBV28
CASSYRGYQETQYF | - | - | TRBJ2-5 | TRBV6-6
CASSIYKGQGLQPQHF | - | TRBD1 | TRBJ1-5 | TRBV19
CASSTGQFSFTDTQYF | - | - | TRBJ2-3 | TRBV19
CASSQGDRGSDQPQHF | - | TRBD1 | TRBJ1-5 | TRBV4-2
CASKEVAGVSEQYF | - | TRBD2 | TRBJ2-7 | TRBV6-5